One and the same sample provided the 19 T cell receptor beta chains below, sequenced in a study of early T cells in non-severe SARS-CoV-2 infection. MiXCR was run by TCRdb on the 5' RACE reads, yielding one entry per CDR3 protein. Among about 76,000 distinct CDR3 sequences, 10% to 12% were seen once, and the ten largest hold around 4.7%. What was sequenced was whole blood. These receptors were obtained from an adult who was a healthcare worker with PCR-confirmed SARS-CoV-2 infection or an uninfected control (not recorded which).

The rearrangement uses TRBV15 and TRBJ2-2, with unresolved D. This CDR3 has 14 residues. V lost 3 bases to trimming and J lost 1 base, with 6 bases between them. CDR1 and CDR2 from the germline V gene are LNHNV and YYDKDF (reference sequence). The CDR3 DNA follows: TGTGCCACCAGCAGGACGAGGAACACCGGGGAGCTGTTTTTT. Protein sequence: CATSRTRNTGELFF.

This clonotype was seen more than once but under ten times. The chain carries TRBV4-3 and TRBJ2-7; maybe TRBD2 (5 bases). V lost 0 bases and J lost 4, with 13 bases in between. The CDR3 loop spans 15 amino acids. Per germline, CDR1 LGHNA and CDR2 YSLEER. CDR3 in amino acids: CASSQDEGAGYEQYF. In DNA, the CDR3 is TGCGCCAGCAGCCAAGACGAGGGCGCGGGTTACGAGCAGTACTTC.

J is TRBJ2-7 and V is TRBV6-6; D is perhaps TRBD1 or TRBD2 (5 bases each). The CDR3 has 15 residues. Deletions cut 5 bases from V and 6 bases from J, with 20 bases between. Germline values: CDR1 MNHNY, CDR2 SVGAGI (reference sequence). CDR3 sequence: CASSPPTGTTLEQYF. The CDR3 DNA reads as TGTGCCAGCAGTCCCCCAACCGGGACCACTCTCGAGCAGTACTTC.

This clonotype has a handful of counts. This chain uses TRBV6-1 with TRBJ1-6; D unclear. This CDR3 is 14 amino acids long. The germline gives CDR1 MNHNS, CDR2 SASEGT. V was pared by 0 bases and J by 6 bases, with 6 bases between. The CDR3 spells CASSEAAANSPLHF. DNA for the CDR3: TGTGCCAGCAGTGAAGCGGCAGCTAATTCACCCCTCCACTTT.

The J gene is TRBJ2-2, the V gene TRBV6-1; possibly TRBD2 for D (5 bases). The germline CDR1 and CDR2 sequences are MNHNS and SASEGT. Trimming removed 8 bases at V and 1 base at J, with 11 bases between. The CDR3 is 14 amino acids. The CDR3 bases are TGTGCCAGCGGTTGGACTGTGAACACCGGGGAGCTGTTTTTT. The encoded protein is CASGWTVNTGELFF.

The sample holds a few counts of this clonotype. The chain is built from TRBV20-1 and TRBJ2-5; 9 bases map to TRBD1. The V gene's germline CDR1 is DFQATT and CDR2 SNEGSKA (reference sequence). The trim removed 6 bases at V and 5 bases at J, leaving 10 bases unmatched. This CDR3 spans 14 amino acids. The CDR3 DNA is TGCAGTGCAAGACTCCTCGGGACAGGGGAGACCCAGTACTTC. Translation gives CSARLLGTGETQYF.

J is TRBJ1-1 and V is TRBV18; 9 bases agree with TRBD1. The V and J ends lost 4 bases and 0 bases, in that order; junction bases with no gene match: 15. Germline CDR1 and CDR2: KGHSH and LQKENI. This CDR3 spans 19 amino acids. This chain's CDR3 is CASSLRRSGTGSVNTEAFF. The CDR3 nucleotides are TGTGCCAGCTCACTCCGTAGATCCGGGACAGGGTCAGTGAACACTGAAGCTTTCTTT.

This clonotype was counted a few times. The CDR3 sequence: CASSLPGESYGYF. CDR3 DNA sequence: TGTGCCAGCAGCTTGCCGGGGGAGAGCTACGGATATTTT. The J gene is TRBJ2-3, the V gene TRBV5-8, with D possibly matching TRBD2 (6 bases). The CDR3 contains 13 residues. The germline V gene has CDR1 SGHTS and CDR2 YDEGEE. V was cut by 1 base and J by 15 bases, with 18 bases left in between.

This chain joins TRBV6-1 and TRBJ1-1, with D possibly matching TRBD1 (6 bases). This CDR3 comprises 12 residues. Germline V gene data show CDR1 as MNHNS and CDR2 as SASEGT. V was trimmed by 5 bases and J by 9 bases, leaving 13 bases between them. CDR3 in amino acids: CASSRQVSKAFF. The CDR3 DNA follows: TGTGCCAGCAGTCGACAGGTCTCTAAAGCTTTCTTT.

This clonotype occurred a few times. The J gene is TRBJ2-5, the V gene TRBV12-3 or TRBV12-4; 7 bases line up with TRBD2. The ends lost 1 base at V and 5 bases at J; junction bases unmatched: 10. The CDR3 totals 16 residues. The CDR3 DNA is TGTGCCAGCAGTTTAGGGGCTAGCGGAGTAACGGAGACCCAGTACTTC. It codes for CASSLGASGVTETQYF.

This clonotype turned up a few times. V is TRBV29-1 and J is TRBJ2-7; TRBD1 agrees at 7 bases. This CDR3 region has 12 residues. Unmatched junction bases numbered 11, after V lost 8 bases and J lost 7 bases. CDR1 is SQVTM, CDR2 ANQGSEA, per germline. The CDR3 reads CSSRTGSGEQYF. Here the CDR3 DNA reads TGCAGCTCACGGACAGGATCGGGGGAGCAGTACTTC.

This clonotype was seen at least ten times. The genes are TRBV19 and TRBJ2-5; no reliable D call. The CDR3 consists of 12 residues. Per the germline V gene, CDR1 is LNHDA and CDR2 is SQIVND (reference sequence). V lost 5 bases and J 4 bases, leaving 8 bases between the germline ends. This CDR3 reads CASSEERETQYF. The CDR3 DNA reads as TGTGCCAGTAGTGAGGAAAGAGAGACCCAGTACTTC. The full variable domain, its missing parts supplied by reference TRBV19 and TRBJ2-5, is DGGITQSPKYLFRKEGQNVTLSCEQNLNHDAMYWYRQDPGQGLRLIYYSQIVNDFQKGDIAEGYSVSREKKESFPLTVTSAQKNPTAFYLCASSEERETQYFGPGTRLLVL.

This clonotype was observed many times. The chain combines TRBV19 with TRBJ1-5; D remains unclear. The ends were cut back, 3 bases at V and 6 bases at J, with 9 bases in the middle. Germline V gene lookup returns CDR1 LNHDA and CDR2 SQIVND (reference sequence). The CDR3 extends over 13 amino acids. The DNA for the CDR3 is TGTGCCAGTAGTATGGGGTGGATTCAGCCCCAGCATTTT. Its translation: CASSMGWIQPQHF. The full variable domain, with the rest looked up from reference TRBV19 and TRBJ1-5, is DGGITQSPKYLFRKEGQNVTLSCEQNLNHDAMYWYRQDPGQGLRLIYYSQIVNDFQKGDIAEGYSVSREKKESFPLTVTSAQKNPTAFYLCASSMGWIQPQHFGDGTRLSIL.

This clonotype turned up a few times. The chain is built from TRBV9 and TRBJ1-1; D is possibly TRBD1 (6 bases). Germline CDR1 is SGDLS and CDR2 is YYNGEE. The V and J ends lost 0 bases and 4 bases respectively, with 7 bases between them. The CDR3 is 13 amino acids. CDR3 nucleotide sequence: TGTGCCAGCAGCGTAGACAGGGTCACTGAAGCTTTCTTT. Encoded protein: CASSVDRVTEAFF.

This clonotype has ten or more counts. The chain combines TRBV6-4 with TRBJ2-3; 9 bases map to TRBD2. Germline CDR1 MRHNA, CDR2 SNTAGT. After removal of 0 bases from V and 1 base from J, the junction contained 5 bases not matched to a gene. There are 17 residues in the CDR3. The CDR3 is CASSDSYSGGGTDTQYF. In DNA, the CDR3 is TGTGCCAGCAGTGACTCGTATAGCGGGGGAGGCACAGATACGCAGTATTTT.

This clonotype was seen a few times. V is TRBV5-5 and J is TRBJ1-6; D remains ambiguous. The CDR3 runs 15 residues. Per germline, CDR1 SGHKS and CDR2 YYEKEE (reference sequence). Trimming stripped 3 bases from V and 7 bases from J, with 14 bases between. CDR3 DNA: TGTGCCAGCAGCTCTTGGGCAGGTCTGAATTCACCCCTCCACTTT. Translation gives CASSSWAGLNSPLHF.

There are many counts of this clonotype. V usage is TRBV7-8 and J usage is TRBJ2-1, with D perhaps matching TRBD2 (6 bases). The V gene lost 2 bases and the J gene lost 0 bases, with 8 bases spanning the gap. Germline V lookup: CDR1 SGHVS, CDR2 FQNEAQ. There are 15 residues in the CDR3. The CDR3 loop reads CASSLIGGSYNEQFF. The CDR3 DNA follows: TGTGCCAGCAGCTTAATCGGGGGCTCCTACAATGAGCAGTTCTTC.

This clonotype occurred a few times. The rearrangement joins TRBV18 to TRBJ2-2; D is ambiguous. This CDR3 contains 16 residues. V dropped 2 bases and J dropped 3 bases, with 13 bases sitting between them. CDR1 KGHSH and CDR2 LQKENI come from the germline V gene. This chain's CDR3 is CASSPTARADTGELFF. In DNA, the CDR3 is TGTGCCAGCTCACCAACTGCCCGGGCGGACACCGGGGAGCTGTTTTTT. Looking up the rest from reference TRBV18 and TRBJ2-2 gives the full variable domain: NAGVMQNPRHLVRRRGQEARLRCSPMKGHSHVYWYRQLPEEGLKFMVYLQKENIIDESGMPKERFSAEFPKEGPSILRIQQVVRGDSAAYFCASSPTARADTGELFFGEGSRLTVL.

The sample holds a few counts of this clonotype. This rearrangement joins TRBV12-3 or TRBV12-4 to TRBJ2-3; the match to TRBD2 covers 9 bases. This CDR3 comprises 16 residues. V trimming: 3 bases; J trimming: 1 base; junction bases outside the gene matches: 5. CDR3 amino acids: CASSFTSGSGTDTQYF. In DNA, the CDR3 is TGTGCCAGCAGTTTCACTAGCGGGTCCGGCACAGATACGCAGTATTTT.